This T cell receptor beta chain was recovered during a study of OX40 agonist ivuxolimab in advanced cancers. Overall study: The study gave patients intravenous ivuxolimab at 0.01 to 10 mg/kg every 2 weeks.

Generated by immunoSEQ multiplex PCR, the TCRdb table keeps only in-frame clones and is missing some. The sample includes tens of thousands of clones, approximately 90% of them seen just once. This CDR3 spans 14 amino acids. V lost 9 bases and J lost 2; bases outside the gene matches: 6. In germline, CDR1 is LNHDA, CDR2 SQIVND (reference sequence). Points from the study as a whole: In the 0.1 to 3.0 mg/kg range, CD4+ and CD8+ blood T cells had expanded clonally by week 6.

This clone was counted once. Its target is unknown. The gene calls are TRBV19 and TRBJ2-2; the match to TRBD1 covers 7 bases. The sample was CD4+ or CD8+ T cells sorted from blood, taken in a trial of the OX40 agonist ivuxolimab. This sequence originates from an adult with an advanced solid tumor such as melanoma, head and neck, liver or kidney cancer. DNA for the CDR3: TGTGCCAGCGTGGGACAGCATAACACCGGGGAGCTGTTTTTT. Its translation is CASVGQHNTGELFF.